The next 4 T cell receptor beta chains were all read from a single sample in a study of T cells expressing NK-cell markers. TCRdb re-called the 5' RACE reads; one entry per CDR3 protein, DNA not given. This sample contains roughly 180,000 distinct CDR3 sequences. Sequencing was done on a sample of blood T cells: a sorted CD56 or NKG2C T cell subset, CD4+ or CD8+ T cells, or bulk PBMC T cells (not recorded which). These receptors were obtained from a woman aged 18 to 75 in good health.

The V and J genes are TRBV20-1 and TRBJ2-2; TCRdb reports TRBD2, a call that lacks DNA to check it against. This CDR3 spans 14 amino acids. The V gene's germline CDR1 is DFQATT and CDR2 SNEGSKA (reference sequence). The CDR3 spells CSAETSGVTGELFF.

The V call is TRBV5-5, the J call TRBJ2-1; TCRdb's D call, TRBD2, is unchecked because there is no DNA. Per germline, CDR1 SGHKS and CDR2 YYEKEE (reference sequence). This CDR3 region has 15 residues. The CDR3 sequence is CASSLVVTSAYEQFF.

The chain joins TRBV20-1 to TRBJ1-1; TCRdb returns TRBD1, unconfirmable since there is no DNA. The CDR3 totals 13 residues. The germline V gene encodes CDR1 DFQATT and CDR2 SNEGSKA (reference sequence). The CDR3 loop reads CSASGQGGTEAFF.

The V and J genes are TRBV5-1 and TRBJ2-3. The germline V gene has CDR1 SGHRS and CDR2 YFSETQ. This CDR3 is built from 14 residues. CDR3 amino acids: CASSWDRGTDTQYF.